A selection of T cell receptor beta chains follows, all from one sample in a study of Graves' ophthalmopathy and Graves' hyperthyroidism. TCRdb re-called the multiplex PCR reads through MiXCR, storing one row per CDR3 protein. The table shows approximately 700,000 distinct CDR3 sequences, with 40% occurring only once. Sequenced: peripheral blood. The receptors come from an adult man with Graves' ophthalmopathy. The CDR3 runs from the conserved cysteine through the conserved F or W. Each record gives: V gene, J gene, clone size, D gene, CDR3 DNA, CDR3 protein. D genes are given only for firm matches. Not every row has a clone size; where given, it reads once, few, many or a size class.

V: TRBV10-3; J: TRBJ1-6; size: .; D: .; DNA: TGTGCCAGCAGTTACTCTGGGGCAAGCTCCTATAATTCACCCCTCCACTTT; CDR3: CASSYSGASSYNSPLHF
V: TRBV11-3; J: TRBJ2-7; size: few; D: .; DNA: TGTGCCAGCAGTGTACAGGGTGGAAGTCACGAGCAGTACTTC; CDR3: CASSVQGGSHEQYF
V: TRBV19; J: TRBJ1-2; size: many; D: .; DNA: TGTGCCAGTAGTTTACCCGGAGGCCAATATGGCTACACCTTC; CDR3: CASSLPGGQYGYTF
V: TRBV5-6; J: TRBJ1-4; size: few; D: .; DNA: TGTGCCAGCAGCTTAAAGGCAACTAATGAAAAACTGTTTTTT; CDR3: CASSLKATNEKLFF
V: TRBV6-6; J: TRBJ1-4; size: .; D: TRBD1; DNA: TGTGCCAGCAGTTTAACGACAGGGGGACTGTTTTTT; CDR3: CASSLTTGGLFF
V: TRBV9; J: TRBJ1-6; size: once; D: .; DNA: TGTGCCAGCTCACCACCATTGGGGGACTTCCCACCCCTCCACTTT; CDR3: CASSPPLGDFPPLHF
V: TRBV11-1; J: TRBJ2-3; size: once; D: .; DNA: TGTGCCAGCAGCCCACCCTACGGGGGGCACCCAGATACGCAGTATTTT; CDR3: CASSPPYGGHPDTQYF
V: TRBV29-1; J: TRBJ1-2; size: .; D: .; DNA: TGCAGCGTTCAGACAGGCCCCGGCTACACCTTC; CDR3: CSVQTGPGYTF
V: TRBV11-2; J: TRBJ2-5; size: few; D: .; DNA: TGTGCCAGCAGCTCTTGGGGGACCCAGTACTTC; CDR3: CASSSWGTQYF
V: TRBV7-9; J: TRBJ1-1; size: many; D: .; DNA: TGTGCCAGCAGGCAGGACAGTGGCACTGAAGCTTTCTTT; CDR3: CASRQDSGTEAFF
V: TRBV7-9; J: TRBJ2-5; size: many; D: TRBD1; DNA: TGTGCCAGCAGCGCGGGACAGGTAGAGACCCAGTACTTC; CDR3: CASSAGQVETQYF
V: TRBV25-1; J: TRBJ1-5; size: .; D: .; DNA: TGTGCCAGCAGTGCCTCCCCCGCAGATCAGCCCCAGCATTTT; CDR3: CASSASPADQPQHF
V: TRBV12-3/TRBV12-4; J: TRBJ1-5; size: .; D: .; DNA: TGTGCCAGCAGCCATTTGGGGGAGAGCGATCAGCCCCAGCATTTT; CDR3: CASSHLGESDQPQHF
V: TRBV7-8; J: TRBJ2-2; size: .; D: .; DNA: TGTGCCAGCAGGTTTGGGAGGATGGCCGGGGAGCTGTTTTTT; CDR3: CASRFGRMAGELFF
V: TRBV20-1; J: TRBJ2-1; size: .; D: .; DNA: TGCAGTGCTAGACAGGGTCGGGATGAGCAGTTCTTC; CDR3: CSARQGRDEQFF
V: TRBV29-1; J: TRBJ1-2; size: many; D: .; DNA: TGCAGCGTAGAGACAAACATCTATGGCTACACCTTC; CDR3: CSVETNIYGYTF
V: TRBV9; J: TRBJ2-7; size: .; D: .; DNA: TGCGCCAGCAGCCAAGGGAAGGGGAACTACGAGCAGTACTTC; CDR3: CASSQGKGNYEQYF
V: TRBV7-9; J: TRBJ2-5; size: once; D: .; DNA: TGTGCCAGCAGCCAAGATACGTGGGGGGAAAGTGGAGAGACCCAGTGCTTC; CDR3: CASSQDTWGESGETQCF
V: TRBV29-1; J: TRBJ2-7; size: .; D: TRBD1; DNA: TGCAGCGCCGGGACAGGATTCTCCTACGAGCAGTACTTC; CDR3: CSAGTGFSYEQYF
V: TRBV29-1; J: TRBJ2-5; size: .; D: .; DNA: TGCAGCTTGTTCGCGGCTCAAGAGACCCAGTACTTC; CDR3: CSLFAAQETQYF
V: TRBV7-9; J: TRBJ2-5; size: .; D: TRBD1; DNA: TGTGCCAGCAGCTCGTGGACAGGGAAGCTGGAGACCCAGTACTTC; CDR3: CASSSWTGKLETQYF
V: TRBV20-1; J: TRBJ2-5; size: .; D: TRBD2; DNA: TGCAGTGCTAGAGGCCTCGGTAGCGGGAGAGTTCAGGGCGAGACCCAGTACTTC; CDR3: CSARGLGSGRVQGETQYF
V: TRBV10-3; J: TRBJ1-5; size: .; D: TRBD1; DNA: TGTGCCAGCAGTCCTACAGGGGACACATTTTCCTATCAGCCCCAGCATTTT; CDR3: CASSPTGDTFSYQPQHF
V: TRBV6-1; J: TRBJ2-7; size: .; D: .; DNA: TGTGCCAGCAGTGAAGCACCAGAAAGAGTCTACGAGCAGTACTTC; CDR3: CASSEAPERVYEQYF
V: TRBV12-3/TRBV12-4; J: TRBJ2-7; size: .; D: TRBD2; DNA: TGTGCCAGCAGTTGGACTAGCGGGAGCGGAGAGCAGTACTTC; CDR3: CASSWTSGSGEQYF
V: TRBV20-1; J: TRBJ1-3; size: .; D: .; DNA: TGCAGTGCTAAAAGGACCTCTGGAAACACCATATATTTT; CDR3: CSAKRTSGNTIYF
V: TRBV15; J: TRBJ1-2; size: many; D: .; DNA: TGTGCCACCAGCACAGATGGCCGGGGGGGCAACTATGGCTACACCTTC; CDR3: CATSTDGRGGNYGYTF
V: TRBV7-2; J: TRBJ2-5; size: many; D: TRBD2; DNA: TGTGCCAGCAGCCCAACTAGCGGGAGTGAGACCCAGTACTTC; CDR3: CASSPTSGSETQYF
V: TRBV10-3; J: TRBJ1-6; size: few; D: TRBD1; DNA: TGTGCCAGCAGGACAGGGACTTCACCCCTCCACTTT; CDR3: CASRTGTSPLHF
V: TRBV10-3; J: TRBJ2-7; size: few; D: .; DNA: TGTGCCAGCAGTGAGGGAGGGGGGGTCTACGAGCAGTACTTC; CDR3: CASSEGGGVYEQYF
V: TRBV20-1; J: TRBJ1-4; size: .; D: .; DNA: TGCAGTGCTCAGAAGGACAGAGTAAATGAAAAACTGTTTTTT; CDR3: CSAQKDRVNEKLFF
V: TRBV7-6; J: TRBJ2-5; size: many; D: .; DNA: TGTGCCAGCAGCTTAGGTCTGGACGAGACCCAGTACTTC; CDR3: CASSLGLDETQYF
V: TRBV2; J: TRBJ1-1; size: many; D: .; DNA: TGTGCCAGCAGTTACGAGACAGACACTGAAGCTTTCTTT; CDR3: CASSYETDTEAFF
V: TRBV5-1; J: TRBJ1-2; size: many; D: TRBD1; DNA: TGCGCCAGCAGAAAGGACAGGACGCCTAACTATGGCTACACCTTC; CDR3: CASRKDRTPNYGYTF
V: TRBV7-6; J: TRBJ1-1; size: many; D: .; DNA: TGTGCCAGCAGCTTAAGGCCGTTAGGGGGAGAAGCTTTCTTT; CDR3: CASSLRPLGGEAFF
V: TRBV7-9; J: TRBJ1-1; size: .; D: TRBD1; DNA: TGTGCCAGCAGCTTTGGACAGGCTGAGGTGGCTGAAGCTTTCTTT; CDR3: CASSFGQAEVAEAFF
V: TRBV19; J: TRBJ1-2; size: .; D: .; DNA: TGTGCCAGTAGTGCCGGGGCAGGGAGGGACCACTATGGCTACACCTTC; CDR3: CASSAGAGRDHYGYTF
V: TRBV9; J: TRBJ1-6; size: many; D: .; DNA: TGTGCCAGCAGCGTAGGCCGGAATTCACCCCTCCACTTT; CDR3: CASSVGRNSPLHF
V: TRBV10-3; J: TRBJ1-1; size: .; D: .; DNA: TGTGCCAGCAGTGACCCCCTCGGGGAGATGAACACTGAAGCTTTCTTT; CDR3: CASSDPLGEMNTEAFF
V: TRBV9; J: TRBJ1-1; size: .; D: .; DNA: TGTGCCAGCAGCTTTATAAAAGGGGGAGGGGAAGCTTTCTTT; CDR3: CASSFIKGGGEAFF
V: TRBV20-1; J: TRBJ2-7; size: many; D: .; DNA: TGCAGTGCTAGTCTAGGGCAGAACGAGCAGTACTTC; CDR3: CSASLGQNEQYF
V: TRBV2; J: TRBJ1-2; size: .; D: .; DNA: TGTGCCAGCAGTTTATCGATTATTGCAGGGGAGGTTCGTGGCTACACCTTC; CDR3: CASSLSIIAGEVRGYTF
V: TRBV11-1; J: TRBJ2-2; size: few; D: .; DNA: TGTGCCAGCAGCTCGACCGAGCCCGGGGAGCTGTTTTTT; CDR3: CASSSTEPGELFF
V: TRBV7-2; J: TRBJ1-5; size: .; D: .; DNA: TGTGCCAGCAGCTACGTCCACGGCCAGCCCCAGCATTTT; CDR3: CASSYVHGQPQHF
V: TRBV7-9; J: TRBJ1-1; size: .; D: .; DNA: TGTGCCAGCAGCTACGGGGACTTTTCTAGGGCTTTCTTT; CDR3: CASSYGDFSRAFF
V: TRBV9; J: TRBJ2-5; size: few; D: .; DNA: TGTGCCAGCAGCCCAGAAGGGGCCCAAGAGACCCAGTACTTC; CDR3: CASSPEGAQETQYF
V: TRBV6-5; J: TRBJ2-7; size: .; D: .; DNA: TGTGCCAGCAGTTATCCCGGGACAAGCGAGCAGTACTTC; CDR3: CASSYPGTSEQYF
V: TRBV16; J: TRBJ1-1; size: .; D: .; DNA: TGTGCCAGCAGGCCTACCCTGGTAACTGAAGCTTTCTTT; CDR3: CASRPTLVTEAFF
V: TRBV5-4; J: TRBJ1-1; size: few; D: .; DNA: TGTGCCAGCAGCTTCGGCAGGGCTCAGAACACTGAAGCTTTCTTT; CDR3: CASSFGRAQNTEAFF
V: TRBV10-2; J: TRBJ1-1; size: many; D: TRBD1; DNA: TGCGCCAGCGCCGGGACAGGGCTGAACACTGAAGCTTTCTTT; CDR3: CASAGTGLNTEAFF
V: TRBV24-1; J: TRBJ1-1; size: many; D: .; DNA: TGTGCCACCAGTGATTTGTTGACCCCGTCTGGAGCTTTCTTT; CDR3: CATSDLLTPSGAFF
V: TRBV25-1; J: TRBJ2-2; size: .; D: .; DNA: TGTGCCAGCAGTTACCTTCGGACACGAAACACCGGGGAGCTGTTTTTT; CDR3: CASSYLRTRNTGELFF
V: TRBV29-1; J: TRBJ1-2; size: .; D: .; DNA: TGCAGCGTTGAAGGGCAGGCTGGACCGGAGGACTATGGCTACACCTTC; CDR3: CSVEGQAGPEDYGYTF
V: TRBV7-2; J: TRBJ1-3; size: .; D: TRBD1; DNA: TGTGCCAGCAGCTGGGGACAGGGGGCATCTGGAAACACCATATATTTT; CDR3: CASSWGQGASGNTIYF
V: TRBV20-1; J: TRBJ2-7; size: few; D: .; DNA: TGCAGTGCTCAGGAAAGGGGTTCAGGGTACGAGCAGTACTTC; CDR3: CSAQERGSGYEQYF
V: TRBV24-1; J: TRBJ1-5; size: .; D: TRBD1; DNA: TGTGCCAGCAGTTTCACAGGGGGAAGAAGCAATCAGCCCCAGCATTTT; CDR3: CASSFTGGRSNQPQHF
V: TRBV25-1; J: TRBJ1-2; size: .; D: TRBD1; DNA: TGTGCCAGCAGTCCGGACAGGTACTATGGCTACACCTTC; CDR3: CASSPDRYYGYTF
V: TRBV2; J: TRBJ1-1; size: many; D: .; DNA: TGTGCCAGCAGTGAGGACAGTGAAGCTTTCTTT; CDR3: CASSEDSEAFF
V: TRBV28; J: TRBJ2-5; size: .; D: .; DNA: TGTGCCAGCAGTTTAAGGGGAGGTAACCAAGAGACCCAGTACTTC; CDR3: CASSLRGGNQETQYF
V: TRBV7-6; J: TRBJ2-5; size: .; D: .; DNA: TGTGCCAGCAGTCCCCGGGAAGGGGGGGAAGAGACCCAGTACTTC; CDR3: CASSPREGGEETQYF